This paragraph covers one T cell receptor beta chain sequence. This record belongs to a study of OX40 agonist ivuxolimab in advanced cancers. Patients with a history of autoimmune disease or on systemic immunosuppression were excluded. Measured with immunoSEQ multiplex PCR; TCRdb has only the in-frame clones, and not every one. The table shows over 30,000 clones, with almost 85% occurring only once. This CDR3 is built from 16 residues. Germline CDR1 and CDR2: LNHNV and YYDKDF (reference sequence). The trim removed 8 bases at V and 6 bases at J, leaving 15 bases unmatched. This chain connects TRBV15 to TRBJ2-1, with 8 bases identical to TRBD2. The sample in question was CD4+ or CD8+ T cells sorted from blood, obtained in a trial of the OX40 agonist ivuxolimab. The clonotype was recovered from an adult with an advanced solid tumor such as melanoma, head and neck, liver or kidney cancer. The CDR3 region has the DNA TGTGCCACCGGGGACTGGAAGCGGGAGTACTCCAATGAGCAGTTCTTC. Residues: CATGDWKREYSNEQFF. Combining the CDR3 with reference TRBV15 and TRBJ2-1 gives the whole variable domain DAMVIQNPRYQVTQFGKPVTLSCSQTLNHNVMYWYQQKSSQAPKLLFHYYDKDFNNEADTPDNFQSRRPNTSFCFLDIRSPGLGDTAMYLCATGDWKREYSNEQFFGPGTRLTVL.